This T cell receptor (beta chain) was sequenced in a study of blood T cell repertoires in COVID-19. Study as a whole: COVID-19 samples, acute and convalescent, were from the United States, Italy and Spain.

Libraries were prepared by immunoSEQ multiplex PCR; TCRdb keeps only in-frame clonotypes and omits some of them. This sample has 100,000 to 130,000 clones, with about 88% found just once. The CDR3 loop spans 14 amino acids. Germline CDR1 is PRHDT and CDR2 is FYEKMQ (reference sequence). The V and J ends lost 4 bases and 6 bases respectively, with 16 bases between them. The chain combines TRBV13 with TRBJ2-7, with D unresolved. This receptor was taken from a human donor in a cohort sampled during active COVID-19. The material sequenced was peripheral blood. CDR3 in DNA: TGTGCCAGCAGCTCAGGATTTAATGTCGGCGAGCAGTACTTC. Amino acid sequence: CASSSGFNVGEQYF. The whole variable domain, filled in from reference TRBV13 and TRBJ2-7, reads AAGVIQSPRHLIKEKRETATLKCYPIPRHDTVYWYQQGPGQDPQFLISFYEKMQSDKGSIPDRFSAQQFSDYHSELNMSSLELGDSALYFCASSSGFNVGEQYFGPGTRLTVT.